This T cell receptor (beta chain) was documented in a study of identical twins listed by TCRdb under 2016. Turning to the overall study: To test whether fetal clonotypes persist, the study used deep sequencing on TCR alpha and beta repertoires from monozygotic twins, unrelated adults of various ages, and cord blood. To rule out contamination, replicate twin experiments were performed at different times with different library preparation protocols.

Beyond this particular receptor, the publication reports: The excess sharing between twins in beta out-of-frame sequences was weaker because fewer shared sequences reduced the signal-to-noise ratio. In monozygotic twins, out-of-frame TCR alpha sharing was systematically underestimated by recombination models, although the models agreed with sharing between unrelated individuals. Abundant cord blood beta clonotypes carried fewer insertions; young adult naive repertoires showed a weaker similar trend, while memory repertoires showed none. Zero-insertion analyses could be partly confounded by invariant T cells such as MAIT and iNKT, though diverse VJ usage argued against such confounding for most clonotypes. Compared with coincidental sharing between unrelated individuals, an excess of low generation-probability sequences was observed among out-of-frame TCR alpha sequences shared between twins. Because the same donors could not be followed over many years, conclusions were based on cross-sectional statistical analysis.

Including cysteine and phenylalanine, the CDR3 has 16 amino acids. Only CDR3 DNA is held: 48 bases, read in frame from base 1. Cut back by 3 bases and 2 bases, the V and J ends lie 13 bases apart. Library construction relied on 5' RACE. Sequencing relied on an Illumina HiSeq 2000. A universal primer binding site was added through template switching, and the final cDNA carried a unique molecular identifier so that TCR cDNA molecules could be counted accurately. Specific primers in the conserved constant-segment region were used to synthesize first-strand cDNA for the TCR alpha and beta chains. Each cDNA library was double barcoded, with a SMART-Mk sample barcode plus Illumina barcodes, to control for contamination. TruSeq adapter sequences and Illumina sample barcodes were added in two successive PCR steps. The TCR alpha and beta cDNA libraries were sequenced on the Illumina HiSeq platform using custom primers. Regarding the original processing steps: Unique molecular identifiers were extracted from raw reads with MiGEC, and CDR3 positions were determined with MiXCR. Recombination models were inferred per individual with the repgenHMM and IGoR tools using an EM algorithm. The analysis of shared clonotypes was done with the tcR package in R, with sharing normalized by the product of cloneset sizes. Out-of-frame nonproductive sequences were analyzed to study raw recombination free of thymic and clonal selection effects. The public reads were reprocessed in TCRdb via fastp at Q25 and MiXCR, keeping in-frame beta chains. Here each entry gathers all rows of one CDR3 protein and keeps the most common genes and DNA. The V and J calls and clone size are TCRdb's, not the authors'. This sample lists around 280,000 distinct CDR3 sequences; about 8% were detected once. 2.1% of the sample is taken by the ten largest.

Only healthy Caucasian donors were included. Three pairs of female monozygotic twins, all aged 18 to 29 years, were included in the twin cohort. Miltenyi CD45RO+ enrichment and human naive T-cell isolation kits were used to isolate memory (CD45RO+) and naive T cells from PBMC. This clonotype has more than one count but fewer than ten. The target of this receptor is not known. Base-call qualities are not available, and no considerably larger clone is one nucleotide away. A further study also used this sample, focusing on yellow fever vaccine responses in identical twins. That second report states: The T cell response to vaccination in identical twins was reported by the authors to appear partly convergent and partly personalized. In the study, vaccine-responding T cell clones were precisely tracked in identical twins.

The TCR sequence derives from a woman younger than 30 in good health. This sequence uses TRBV12-3 or TRBV12-4 and TRBJ2-2, with a tentative D call of TRBD1 or TRBD2, each matching 5 bases. Sequenced sample: memory (CD45RO+) T cells sorted from blood. The cell subset or site label, as the study defines it: CD45RO+ enriched T cells. For the CDR3, the sequence is CASSFGADVNTGELFF. The DNA sequence is given as TGTGCCAGCAGTTTCGGGGCAGACGTAAACACCGGGGAGCTGTTTTTT.